The clone carrying this TCR beta chain was seen a handful of times. Its antigen is as yet unknown. Germline V gene data show CDR1 as MDHEN and CDR2 as SYDVKM. The CDR3 contains 14 residues. J lost 8 bases, V lost 10 bases, and 11 bases had no gene match. The sample belongs to a study of cytomegalovirus exposure and HLA in healthy donors. Study findings and constraints: In vitro experiments confirmed that a few CMV-associated chains were specific for CMV antigens. Researchers left out some V segments, among them TRBV6-2 and TRBV6-3, as indistinguishable. The study labeled about 160 TCR beta chains cytomegalovirus-associated. Per a later analysis, HLA-associated TCR beta chains showed more clonal expansion than other, equally common TCR beta chains.

The PCR contained 60 Vbeta and 13 Jbeta primers. Libraries were prepared by immunoSEQ multiplex PCR; TCRdb keeps only in-frame clonotypes and omits some of them. The data contain roughly 160,000 clones, roughly 83% of them singletons. Specimen: PBMCs. The V call is TRBV28, the J call TRBJ1-2; 12 bases are shared with TRBD1. This receptor was taken from a boy aged 2 to 9 in good health and CMV-seronegative. The CDR3 nucleotides read TGTGCCACTGCCACCGCCGGGACAGGGGGCGGCTACACCTTC. Amino acids: CATATAGTGGGYTF.